The clone carrying this T cell receptor beta chain was seen once. No antigen is known for it. This entry is derived from a study of CD8 T cells in Susac syndrome. Looking at the study overall: About 6 sequenced Susac syndrome patients had clinically active disease, while about 8 were in remission. Findings of the study overall: Susac-specific public clones in total CD8+ repertoires numbered some 16; in CD8+ TEMRA repertoires, they numbered about five.

Random-hexamer reverse transcription was applied to roughly 0.5 to 1 ug RNA. MiXCR, run by TCRdb on the immunoSEQ multiplex PCR reads, gives a single entry per CDR3 protein. Among about 100,000 distinct CDR3 sequences listed, about 96% were seen once. The CDR3 runs 11 residues. Per germline, CDR1 DFQATT and CDR2 SNEGSKA (reference sequence). V shed 6 bases, J shed 9 bases, and the junction held 5 bases outside the gene matches. This chain connects TRBV20-1 to TRBJ1-5; 7 bases line up with TRBD1. The sequencing sample was made of CD8+ T cells from PBMCs. This receptor was obtained from a human donor with Susac syndrome. CDR3 amino acids: CSARGEGPQHF. CDR3 nucleotide sequence: TGCAGTGCCAGGGGGGAGGGGCCCCAGCATTTT.